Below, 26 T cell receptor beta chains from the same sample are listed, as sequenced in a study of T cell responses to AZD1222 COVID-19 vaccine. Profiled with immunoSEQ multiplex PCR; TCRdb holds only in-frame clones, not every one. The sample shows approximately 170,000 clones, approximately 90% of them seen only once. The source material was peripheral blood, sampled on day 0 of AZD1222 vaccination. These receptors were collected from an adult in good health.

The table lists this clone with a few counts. DNA for the CDR3: TGTGCCAGCAGCTTAGTACCAGGTAGCTACGAGCAGTACTTC. Translated, it gives CASSLVPGSYEQYF. The rearrangement joins TRBV11-2 to TRBJ2-7; D gene unclear. Trimming pared 1 base from V and 3 bases from J, leaving 10 bases between. The CDR3 runs 14 residues. CDR1 is SGHAT, CDR2 FQNNGV, per germline. Full variable domain (remainder filled in from reference TRBV11-2 and TRBJ2-7): EAGVAQSPRYKIIEKRQSVAFWCNPISGHATLYWYQQILGQGPKLLIQFQNNGVVDDSQLPKDRFSAERLKGVDSTLKIQPAKLEDSAVYLCASSLVPGSYEQYFGPGTRLTVT.

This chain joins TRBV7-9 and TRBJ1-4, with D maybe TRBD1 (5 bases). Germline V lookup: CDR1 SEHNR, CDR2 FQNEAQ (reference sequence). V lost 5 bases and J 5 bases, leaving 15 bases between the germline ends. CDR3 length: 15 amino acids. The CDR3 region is CASSHRDGRNEKLFF. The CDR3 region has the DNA TGTGCCAGCAGCCACCGGGACGGACGAAATGAAAAACTGTTTTTT.

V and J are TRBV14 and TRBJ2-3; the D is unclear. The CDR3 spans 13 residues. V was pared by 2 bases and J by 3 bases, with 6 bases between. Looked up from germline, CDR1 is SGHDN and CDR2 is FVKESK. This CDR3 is CASSQSRTDTQYF. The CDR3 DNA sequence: TGTGCCAGCAGCCAATCCCGGACAGATACGCAGTATTTT.

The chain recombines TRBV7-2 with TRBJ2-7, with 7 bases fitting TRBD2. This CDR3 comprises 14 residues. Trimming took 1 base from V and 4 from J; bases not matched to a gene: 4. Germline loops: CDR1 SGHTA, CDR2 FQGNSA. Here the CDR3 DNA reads TGTGCCAGCAGCTTAGGGACTAGTGTATACGAGCAGTACTTC. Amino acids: CASSLGTSVYEQYF.

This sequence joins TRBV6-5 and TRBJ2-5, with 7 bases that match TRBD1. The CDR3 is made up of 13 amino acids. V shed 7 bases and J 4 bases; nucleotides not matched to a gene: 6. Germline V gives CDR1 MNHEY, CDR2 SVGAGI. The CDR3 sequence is CASTKTGRETQYF. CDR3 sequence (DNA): TGTGCCAGCACCAAGACAGGGAGAGAGACCCAGTACTTC.

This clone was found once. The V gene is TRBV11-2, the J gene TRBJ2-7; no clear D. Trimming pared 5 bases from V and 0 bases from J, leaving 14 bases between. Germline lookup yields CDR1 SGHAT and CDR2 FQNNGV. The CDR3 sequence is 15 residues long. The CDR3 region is CASSPSLGSSYEQYF. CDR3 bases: TGTGCCAGCAGCCCCTCTTTGGGTAGCTCCTACGAGCAGTACTTC.

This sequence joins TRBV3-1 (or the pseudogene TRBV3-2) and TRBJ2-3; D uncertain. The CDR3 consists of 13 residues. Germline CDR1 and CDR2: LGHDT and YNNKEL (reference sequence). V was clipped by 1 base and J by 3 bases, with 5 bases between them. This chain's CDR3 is CASSQVGTDTQYF. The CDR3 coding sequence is TGTGCCAGCAGCCAAGTGGGGACAGATACGCAGTATTTT.

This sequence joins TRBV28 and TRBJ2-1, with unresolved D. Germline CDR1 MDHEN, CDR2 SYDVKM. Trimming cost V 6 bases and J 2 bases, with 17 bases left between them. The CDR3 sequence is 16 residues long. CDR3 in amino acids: CASSLPLDVPYNEQFF. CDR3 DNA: TGTGCCAGCAGCCTACCGTTGGACGTGCCCTACAATGAGCAGTTCTTC.

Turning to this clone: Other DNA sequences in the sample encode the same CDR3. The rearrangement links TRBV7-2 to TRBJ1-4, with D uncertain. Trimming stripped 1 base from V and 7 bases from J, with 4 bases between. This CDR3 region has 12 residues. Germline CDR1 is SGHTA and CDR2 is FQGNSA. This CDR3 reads CASSLGGEKLFF. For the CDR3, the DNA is TGTGCCAGCAGCTTAGGTGGTGAAAAACTGTTTTTT.

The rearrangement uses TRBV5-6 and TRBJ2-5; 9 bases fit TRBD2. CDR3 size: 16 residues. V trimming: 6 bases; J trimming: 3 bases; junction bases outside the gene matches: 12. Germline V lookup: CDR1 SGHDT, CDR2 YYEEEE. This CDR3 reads CASNPRGREVEETQYF. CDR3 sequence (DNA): TGTGCCAGCAACCCGCGCGGGAGGGAGGTTGAAGAGACCCAGTACTTC.

CDR3 sequence (DNA): TGTGCCAGCCGGGACGGTATGGGGTACACTGAAGCTTTCTTT. Protein: CASRDGMGYTEAFF. The chain employs TRBV18 and TRBJ1-1; weak D call: TRBD1 (5 bases). The CDR3 is 14 residues long. Trimming took off 8 bases at V and 3 bases at J, with 16 bases between the two ends. Germline CDR1 is KGHSH and CDR2 is LQKENI. The whole variable domain, filled in from reference TRBV18 and TRBJ1-1, reads NAGVMQNPRHLVRRRGQEARLRCSPMKGHSHVYWYRQLPEEGLKFMVYLQKENIIDESGMPKERFSAEFPKEGPSILRIQQVVRGDSAAYFCASRDGMGYTEAFFGQGTRLTVV.

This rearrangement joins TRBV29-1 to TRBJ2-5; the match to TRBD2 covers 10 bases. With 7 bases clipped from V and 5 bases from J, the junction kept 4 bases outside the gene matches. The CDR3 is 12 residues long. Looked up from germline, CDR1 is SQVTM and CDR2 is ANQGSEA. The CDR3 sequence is CSGTSGTETQYF. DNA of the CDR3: TGCAGCGGCACTAGCGGGACGGAGACCCAGTACTTC. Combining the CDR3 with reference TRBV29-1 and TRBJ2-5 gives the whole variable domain SAVISQKPSRDICQRGTSLTIQCQVDSQVTMMFWYRQQPGQSLTLIATANQGSEATYESGFVIDKFPISRPNLTFSTLTVSNMSPEDSSIYLCSGTSGTETQYFGPGTRLLVL.

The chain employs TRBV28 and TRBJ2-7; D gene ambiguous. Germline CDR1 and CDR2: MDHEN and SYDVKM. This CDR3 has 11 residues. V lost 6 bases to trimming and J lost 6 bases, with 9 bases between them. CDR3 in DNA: TGTGCCAGCAGGCGGAGCCGCGAGCAGTACTTC. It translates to CASRRSREQYF.

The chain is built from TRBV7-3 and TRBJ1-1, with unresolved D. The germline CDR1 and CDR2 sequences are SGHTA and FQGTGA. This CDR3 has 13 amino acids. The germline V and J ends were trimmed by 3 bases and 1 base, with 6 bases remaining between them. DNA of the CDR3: TGTGCCAGCAGCTTCACAGCGAACACTGAAGCTTTCTTT. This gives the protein CASSFTANTEAFF.

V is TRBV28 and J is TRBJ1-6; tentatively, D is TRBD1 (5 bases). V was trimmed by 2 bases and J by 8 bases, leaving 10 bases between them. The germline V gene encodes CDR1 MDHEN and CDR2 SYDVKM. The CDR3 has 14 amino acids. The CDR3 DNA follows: TGTGCCAGCAGTTTAAGGGGTCGCGATTCACCCCTCCACTTT. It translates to CASSLRGRDSPLHF.

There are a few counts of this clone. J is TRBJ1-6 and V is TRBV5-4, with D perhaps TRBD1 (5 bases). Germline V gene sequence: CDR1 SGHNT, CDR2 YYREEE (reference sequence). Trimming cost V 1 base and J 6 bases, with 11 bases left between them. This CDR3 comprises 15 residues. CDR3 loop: CASSLLGVGNSPLHF. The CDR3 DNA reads TGTGCCAGCAGCTTGTTAGGGGTCGGTAATTCACCCCTCCACTTT.

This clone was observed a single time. For the CDR3, the DNA is TGCAGCGCCATGGACACAGACAATGAGCAGTTCTTC. Its protein product is CSAMDTDNEQFF. This chain joins TRBV29-1 and TRBJ2-1, with D maybe TRBD1 (5 bases). Per germline, CDR1 SQVTM and CDR2 ANQGSEA. Trimming cost V 7 bases and J 5 bases, with 12 bases left between them. The CDR3 is made up of 12 amino acids.

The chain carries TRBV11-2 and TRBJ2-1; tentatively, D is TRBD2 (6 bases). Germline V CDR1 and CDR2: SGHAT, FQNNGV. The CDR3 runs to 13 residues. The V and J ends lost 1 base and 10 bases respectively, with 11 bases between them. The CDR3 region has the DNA TGTGCCAGCAGCTTAGGCGGGACTGAGGAGCAGTTCTTC. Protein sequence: CASSLGGTEEQFF.

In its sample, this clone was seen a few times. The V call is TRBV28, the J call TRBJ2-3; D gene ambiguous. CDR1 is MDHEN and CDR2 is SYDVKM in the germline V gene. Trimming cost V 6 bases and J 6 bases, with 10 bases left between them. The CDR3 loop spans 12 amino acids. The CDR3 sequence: CASSLLWDTQYF. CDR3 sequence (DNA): TGTGCCAGCAGCCTTCTCTGGGATACGCAGTATTTT.

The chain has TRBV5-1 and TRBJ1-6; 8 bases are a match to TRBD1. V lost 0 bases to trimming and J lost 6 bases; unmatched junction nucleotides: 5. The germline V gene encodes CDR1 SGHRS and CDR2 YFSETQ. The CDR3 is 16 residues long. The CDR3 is CASSLGGTGRNSPLHF. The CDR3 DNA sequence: TGCGCCAGCAGCTTGGGGGGGACAGGACGTAATTCACCCCTCCACTTT.

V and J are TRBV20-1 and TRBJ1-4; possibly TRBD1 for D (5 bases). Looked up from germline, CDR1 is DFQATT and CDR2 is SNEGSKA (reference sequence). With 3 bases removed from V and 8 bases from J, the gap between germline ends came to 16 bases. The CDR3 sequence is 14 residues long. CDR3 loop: CSASGAGGPEKLFF. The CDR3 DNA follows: TGCAGTGCTAGTGGGGCAGGAGGTCCCGAAAAACTGTTTTTT.

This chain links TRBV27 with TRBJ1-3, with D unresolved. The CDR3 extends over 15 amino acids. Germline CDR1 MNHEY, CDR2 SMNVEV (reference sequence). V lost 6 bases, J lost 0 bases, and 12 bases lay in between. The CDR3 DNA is TGTGCCAGCAGCTCAGAGTTGAGCTCTGGAAACACCATATATTTT. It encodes CASSSELSSGNTIYF.

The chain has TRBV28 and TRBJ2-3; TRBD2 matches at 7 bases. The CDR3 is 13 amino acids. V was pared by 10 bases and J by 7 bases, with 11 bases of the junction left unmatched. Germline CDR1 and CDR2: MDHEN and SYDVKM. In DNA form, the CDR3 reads TGTGCCACGCAAGCGGGACGCCTTAATACGCAGTATTTT. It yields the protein CATQAGRLNTQYF.

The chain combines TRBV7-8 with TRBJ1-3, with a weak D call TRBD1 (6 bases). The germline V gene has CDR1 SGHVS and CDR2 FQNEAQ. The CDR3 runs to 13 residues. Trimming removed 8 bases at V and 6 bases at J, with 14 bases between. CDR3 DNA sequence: TGTGCCAGCGCGGACAGTCTCGCAAACACCATATATTTT. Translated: CASADSLANTIYF.

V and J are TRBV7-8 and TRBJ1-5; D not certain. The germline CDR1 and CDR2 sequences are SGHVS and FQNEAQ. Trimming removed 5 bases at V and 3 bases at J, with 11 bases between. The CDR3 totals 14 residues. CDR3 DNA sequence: TGTGCCAGCAGCCCTCGGTTCTTCAATCAGCCCCAGCATTTT. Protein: CASSPRFFNQPQHF.

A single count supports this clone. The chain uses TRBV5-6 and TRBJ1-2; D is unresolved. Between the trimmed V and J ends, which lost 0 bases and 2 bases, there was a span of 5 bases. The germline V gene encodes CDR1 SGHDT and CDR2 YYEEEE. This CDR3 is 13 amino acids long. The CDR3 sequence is CASSLEGNYGYTF. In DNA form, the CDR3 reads TGTGCCAGCAGCTTGGAGGGAAACTATGGCTACACCTTC.